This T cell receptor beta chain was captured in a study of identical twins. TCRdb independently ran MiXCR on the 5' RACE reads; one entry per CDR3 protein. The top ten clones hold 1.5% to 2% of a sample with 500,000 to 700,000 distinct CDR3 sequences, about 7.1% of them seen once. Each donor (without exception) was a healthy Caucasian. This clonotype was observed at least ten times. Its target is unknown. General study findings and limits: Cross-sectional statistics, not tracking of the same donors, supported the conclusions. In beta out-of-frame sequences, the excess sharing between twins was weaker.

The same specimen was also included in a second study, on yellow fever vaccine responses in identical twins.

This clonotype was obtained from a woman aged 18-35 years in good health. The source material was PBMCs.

The CDR3: CASSFWGNYEQYV. The CDR3 bases are TGCGCCAGCAGCTTCTGGGGAAACTACGAGCAGTACGTC. The chain combines TRBV5-1 with TRBJ2-7; D gene uncertain. With 2 bases removed from V and 3 bases from J, the gap between germline ends came to 9 bases. This CDR3 is 13 amino acids long. Per germline, CDR1 SGHRS and CDR2 YFSETQ.